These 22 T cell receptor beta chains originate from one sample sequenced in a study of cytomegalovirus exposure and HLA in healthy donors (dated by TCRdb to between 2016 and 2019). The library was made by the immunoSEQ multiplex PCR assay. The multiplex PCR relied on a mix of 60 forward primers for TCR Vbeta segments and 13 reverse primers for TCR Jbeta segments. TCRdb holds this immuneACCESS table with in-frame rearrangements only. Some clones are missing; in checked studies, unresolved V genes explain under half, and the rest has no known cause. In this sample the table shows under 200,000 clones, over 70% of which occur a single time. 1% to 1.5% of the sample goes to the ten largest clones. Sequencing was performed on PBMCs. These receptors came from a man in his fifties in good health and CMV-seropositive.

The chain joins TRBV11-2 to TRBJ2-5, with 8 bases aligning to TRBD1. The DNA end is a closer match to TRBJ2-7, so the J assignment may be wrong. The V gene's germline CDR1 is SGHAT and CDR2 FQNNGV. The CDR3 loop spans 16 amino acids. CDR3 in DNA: TGTGCCAGCAGCTTAGTGGGCGGACAGGGTCCCTACGAGCAGTACTTC. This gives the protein CASSLVGGQGPYEQYF.

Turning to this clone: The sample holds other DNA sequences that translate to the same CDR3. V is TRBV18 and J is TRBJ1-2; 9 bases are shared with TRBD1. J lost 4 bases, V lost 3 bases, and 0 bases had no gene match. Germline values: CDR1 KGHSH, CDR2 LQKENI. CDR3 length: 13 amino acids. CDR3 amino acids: CASSPDRGYGYTF. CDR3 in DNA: TGTGCCAGCTCACCGGACAGGGGCTATGGCTACACCTTC.

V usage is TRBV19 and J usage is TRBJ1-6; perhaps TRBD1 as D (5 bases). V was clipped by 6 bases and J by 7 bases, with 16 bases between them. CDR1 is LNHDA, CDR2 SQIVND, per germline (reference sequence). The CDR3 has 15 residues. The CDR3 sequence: CASSGGVAGNSPLHF. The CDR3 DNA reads TGTGCCAGTAGCGGAGGGGTTGCCGGCAATTCACCCCTCCACTTT.

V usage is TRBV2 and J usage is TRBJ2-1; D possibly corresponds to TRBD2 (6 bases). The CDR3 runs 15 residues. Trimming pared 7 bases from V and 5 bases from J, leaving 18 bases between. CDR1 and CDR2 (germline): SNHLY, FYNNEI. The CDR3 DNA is TGTGCCAGCATACTTACTAGCTCCCTCAACAATGAGCAGTTCTTC. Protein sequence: CASILTSSLNNEQFF.

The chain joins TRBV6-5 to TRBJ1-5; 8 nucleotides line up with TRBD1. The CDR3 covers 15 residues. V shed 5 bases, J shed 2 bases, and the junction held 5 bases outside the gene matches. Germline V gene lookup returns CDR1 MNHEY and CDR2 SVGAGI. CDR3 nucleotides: TGTGCCAGCAGTAGCAGGGGGCTAGGCAATCAGCCCCAGCATTTT. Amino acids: CASSSRGLGNQPQHF.

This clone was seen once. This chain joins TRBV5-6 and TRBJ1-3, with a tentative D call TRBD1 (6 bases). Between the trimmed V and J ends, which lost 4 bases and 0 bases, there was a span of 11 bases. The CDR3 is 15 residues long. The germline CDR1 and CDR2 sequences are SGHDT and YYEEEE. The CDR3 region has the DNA TGTGCCAGCAGCCCCAGGGGTCTCTCTGGAAACACCATATATTTT. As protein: CASSPRGLSGNTIYF.

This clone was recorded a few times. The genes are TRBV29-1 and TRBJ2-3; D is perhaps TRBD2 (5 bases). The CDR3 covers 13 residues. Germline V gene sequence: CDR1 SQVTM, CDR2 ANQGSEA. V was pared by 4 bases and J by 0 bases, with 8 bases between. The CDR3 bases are TGCAGCGTTGTTGGCGGGAGCACAGATACGCAGTATTTT. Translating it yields CSVVGGSTDTQYF.

The CDR3 is CASSAGILNTEAFF. DNA for the CDR3: TGTGCCAGCAGTGCGGGAATATTGAACACTGAAGCTTTCTTT. The chain is built from TRBV2 and TRBJ1-1; D is undetermined. The CDR3 totals 14 residues. Trimming pared 4 bases from V and 0 bases from J, leaving 9 bases between. Germline CDR1 and CDR2: SNHLY and FYNNEI. The entire variable domain, with the rest obtained from reference TRBV2 and TRBJ1-1, is as follows: EPEVTQTPSHQVTQMGQEVILRCVPISNHLYFYWYRQILGQKVEFLVSFYNNEISEKSEIFDDQFSVERPDGSNFTLKIRSTKLEDSAMYFCASSAGILNTEAFFGQGTRLTVV.

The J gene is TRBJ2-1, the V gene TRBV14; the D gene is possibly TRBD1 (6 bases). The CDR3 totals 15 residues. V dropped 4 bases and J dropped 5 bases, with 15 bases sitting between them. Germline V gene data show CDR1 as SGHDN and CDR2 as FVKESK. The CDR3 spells CASSPQGWGDNEQFF. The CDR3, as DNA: TGTGCCAGCAGCCCACAGGGATGGGGAGACAATGAGCAGTTCTTC.

The CDR3 sequence: CASTSTGGLAGVEQYF. The CDR3 coding sequence is TGTGCCAGTACCTCAACCGGGGGACTAGCCGGCGTTGAGCAGTACTTC. This chain connects TRBV19 to TRBJ2-7; 9 bases line up with TRBD2. The CDR3 has 16 amino acids. J lost 7 bases, V lost 7 bases, and 17 bases had no gene match. In germline, CDR1 is LNHDA, CDR2 SQIVND (reference sequence).

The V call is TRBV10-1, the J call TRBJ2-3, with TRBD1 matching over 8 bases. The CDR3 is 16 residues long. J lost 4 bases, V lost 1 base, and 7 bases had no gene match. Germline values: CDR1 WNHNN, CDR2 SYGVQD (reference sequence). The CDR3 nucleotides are TGCGCCAGCAGTGAGTTGGGGCAGGGGGCTTCAGATACGCAGTATTTT. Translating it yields CASSELGQGASDTQYF.

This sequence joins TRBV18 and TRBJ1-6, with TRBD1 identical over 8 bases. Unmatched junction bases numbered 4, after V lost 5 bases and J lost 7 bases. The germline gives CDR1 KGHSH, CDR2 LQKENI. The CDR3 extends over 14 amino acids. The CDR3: CASSSDRANSPLHF. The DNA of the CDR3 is TGTGCCAGCTCATCGGACAGGGCCAATTCACCCCTCCACTTT.

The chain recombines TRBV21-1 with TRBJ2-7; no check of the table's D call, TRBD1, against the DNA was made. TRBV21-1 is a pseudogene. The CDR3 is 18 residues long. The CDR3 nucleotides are TGTGCCAGCAGCATCAGGGGCCGACAAGCAGGGGGATATTACGAGCAGTACTTC. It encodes CASSIRGRQAGGYYEQYF.

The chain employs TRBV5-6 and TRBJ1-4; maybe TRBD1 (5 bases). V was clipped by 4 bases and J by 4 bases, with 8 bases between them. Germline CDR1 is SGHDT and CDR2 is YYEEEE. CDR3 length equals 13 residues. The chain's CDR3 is CASSPGGNEKLFF. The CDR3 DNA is TGTGCCAGCAGCCCGGGGGGTAATGAAAAACTGTTTTTT.

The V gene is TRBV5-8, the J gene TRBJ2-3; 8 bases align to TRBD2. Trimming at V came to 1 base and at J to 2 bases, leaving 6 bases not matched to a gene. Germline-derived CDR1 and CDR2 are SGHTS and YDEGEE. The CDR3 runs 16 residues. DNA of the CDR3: TGTGCCAGCAGCTTGATTAGCGGGGAAATCACAGATACGCAGTATTTT. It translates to CASSLISGEITDTQYF.

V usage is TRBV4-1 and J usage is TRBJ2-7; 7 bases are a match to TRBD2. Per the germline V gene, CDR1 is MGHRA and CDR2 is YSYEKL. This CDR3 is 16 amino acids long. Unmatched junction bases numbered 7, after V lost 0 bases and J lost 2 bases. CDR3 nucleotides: TGCGCCAGCAGCCAAGATACGGGGGGTTCCCCCTACGAGCAGTACTTC. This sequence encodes CASSQDTGGSPYEQYF.

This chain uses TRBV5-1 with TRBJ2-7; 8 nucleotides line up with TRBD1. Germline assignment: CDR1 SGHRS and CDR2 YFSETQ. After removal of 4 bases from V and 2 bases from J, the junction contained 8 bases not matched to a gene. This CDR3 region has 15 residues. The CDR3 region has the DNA TGCGCCAGCAGCGACTCCGGGACAGGCCCCTACGAGCAGTACTTC. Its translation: CASSDSGTGPYEQYF.

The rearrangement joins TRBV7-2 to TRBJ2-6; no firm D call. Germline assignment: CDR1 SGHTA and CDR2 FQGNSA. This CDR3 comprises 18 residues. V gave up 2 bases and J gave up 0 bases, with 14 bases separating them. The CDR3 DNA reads TGTGCCAGCAGCTTAATGCGGCCAGCCCCCTCTGGGGCCAACGTCCTGACTTTC. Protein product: CASSLMRPAPSGANVLTF.

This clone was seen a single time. The CDR3 coding sequence is TGTGCCAGCAGCACCTACTTGAACACTGAAGCTTTCTTT. Translation: CASSTYLNTEAFF. The chain is built from TRBV7-3 and TRBJ1-1; D call uncertain. The CDR3 length is 13 residues. The V end was cut by 5 bases, the J end by 0 bases, with 7 bases between. Looked up from germline, CDR1 is SGHTA and CDR2 is FQGTGA.

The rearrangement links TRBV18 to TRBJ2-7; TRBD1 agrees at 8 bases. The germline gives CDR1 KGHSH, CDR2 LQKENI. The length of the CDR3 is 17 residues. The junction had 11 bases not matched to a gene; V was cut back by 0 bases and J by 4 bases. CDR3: CASSPPKTGASEYEQYF. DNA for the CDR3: TGTGCCAGCTCACCACCTAAGACAGGGGCATCGGAATACGAGCAGTACTTC.

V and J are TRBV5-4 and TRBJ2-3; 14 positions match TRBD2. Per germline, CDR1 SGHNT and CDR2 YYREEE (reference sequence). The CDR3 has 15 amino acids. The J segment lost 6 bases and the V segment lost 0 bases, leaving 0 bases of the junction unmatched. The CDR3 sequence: CASSLGLAGGDTQYF. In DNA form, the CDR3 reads TGTGCCAGCAGCTTGGGACTAGCGGGAGGGGATACGCAGTATTTT.

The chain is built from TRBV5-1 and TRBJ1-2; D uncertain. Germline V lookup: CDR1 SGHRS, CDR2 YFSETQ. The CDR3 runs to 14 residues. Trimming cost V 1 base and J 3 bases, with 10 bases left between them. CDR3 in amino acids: CASSLNLRDYGYTF. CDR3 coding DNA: TGCGCCAGCAGCTTGAATTTACGCGACTATGGCTACACCTTC.